The next 5 T cell receptor beta chains were all read from a single sample in a study of cytomegalovirus exposure and HLA in healthy donors. Use of 60 Vbeta and 13 Jbeta primers characterized the PCR. The table came from immunoSEQ multiplex PCR; TCRdb's copy has only in-frame clones and leaves some out. Of about 110,000 clones in the sample, about two thirds are singletons; the top ten hold 2.5% to 3.5%. Specimen: PBMCs. These receptors all come from a female donor in good health and CMV-seronegative.

The genes are TRBV5-1 and TRBJ2-3; 14 nucleotides line up with TRBD2. The CDR3 totals 16 residues. The ends lost 4 bases at V and 8 bases at J; junction bases unmatched: 9. CDR1 SGHRS and CDR2 YFSETQ come from the germline V gene. The CDR3 loop reads CASSPGLAGDVGTQYF. Here the CDR3 DNA reads TGCGCCAGCAGCCCGGGACTAGCGGGAGATGTAGGTACGCAGTATTTT.

J is TRBJ1-2 and V is TRBV5-1, with TRBD1 matching 7 bases. Germline assignment: CDR1 SGHRS and CDR2 YFSETQ. The CDR3 is 14 amino acids. V was clipped by 1 base and J by 8 bases; unmatched bases: 8. The CDR3 loop is CASSLLLTGEGYTF. DNA of the CDR3: TGCGCCAGCAGCTTGCTGCTCACAGGGGAAGGCTACACCTTC.

This clone was recorded once. The CDR3 DNA sequence: TGCAGCGTTGAATTGGCCACCTATGGCTACACCTTC. Protein product: CSVELATYGYTF. This chain joins TRBV29-1 and TRBJ1-2; no definite D call. The germline V and J ends were trimmed by 2 bases and 4 bases, with 8 bases remaining between them. Germline V gene data show CDR1 as SQVTM and CDR2 as ANQGSEA. The CDR3 runs 12 residues.

V gene TRBV5-4 combines with J gene TRBJ2-3; 15 bases align to TRBD2. The CDR3 totals 17 residues. The ends lost 0 bases at V and 7 bases at J; junction bases unmatched: 6. The germline V gene has CDR1 SGHNT and CDR2 YYREEE (reference sequence). CDR3 coding DNA: TGTGCCAGCAGCTTGGGGGGACTAGCGGGAGGAACGAATACGCAGTATTTT. It yields the protein CASSLGGLAGGTNTQYF.

This chain joins TRBV7-8 and TRBJ2-7; 8 bases agree with TRBD1. The CDR3 covers 17 residues. The ends lost 1 base at V and 3 bases at J; junction bases unmatched: 11. Germline CDR1 SGHVS, CDR2 FQNEAQ. CDR3 protein: CASSLETRVQGGYEQYF. The DNA for the CDR3 is TGTGCCAGCAGCTTAGAAACCCGGGTACAGGGGGGCTACGAGCAGTACTTC.